This TCR beta chain stems from a study of OX40 agonist ivuxolimab in advanced cancers. Whole-study context: With ivuxolimab, an agonistic anti-OX40 (CD134) antibody, patients were treated.

On this clone: Its cognate antigen is unknown.

Clones were read by immunoSEQ multiplex PCR, and TCRdb kept only the in-frame ones, dropping some. The table records more than 10,000 clones, less than 90% of them present only once. Trimming left V 5 bases short and J 1 base short, with 14 bases between. This CDR3 spans 15 amino acids. CDR1 and CDR2 from the germline V gene are MDHEN and SYDVKM. Regarding the study as a whole: In the 0.1 to 3.0 mg/kg range, CD4+ and CD8+ blood T cells had expanded clonally by week 6. Antigen specificity of clonally expanded peripheral T cells was not established.

Sequencing used CD4+ or CD8+ T cells sorted from blood, obtained in a trial of the OX40 agonist ivuxolimab. This receptor was obtained from an adult with an advanced solid tumor such as melanoma, head and neck, liver or kidney cancer. This chain connects TRBV28 to TRBJ1-2, with a possible D match to TRBD1 (5 bases). CDR3 amino acids: CASSPRGALNYGYTF. The CDR3 DNA follows: TGTGCCAGCAGTCCCCGCGGGGCCCTTAACTATGGCTACACCTTC.